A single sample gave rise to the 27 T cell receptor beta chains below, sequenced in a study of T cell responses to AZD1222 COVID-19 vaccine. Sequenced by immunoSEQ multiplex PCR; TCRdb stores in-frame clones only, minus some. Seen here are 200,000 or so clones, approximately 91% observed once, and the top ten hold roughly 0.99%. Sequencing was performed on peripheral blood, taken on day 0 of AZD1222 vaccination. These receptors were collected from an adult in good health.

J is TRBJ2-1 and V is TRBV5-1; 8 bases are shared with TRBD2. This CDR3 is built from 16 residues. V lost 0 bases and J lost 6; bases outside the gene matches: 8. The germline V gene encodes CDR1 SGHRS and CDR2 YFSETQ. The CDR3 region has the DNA TGCGCCAGCAGCTTGGTGGCCAGCGGGAGAGGCAATGAGCAGTTCTTC. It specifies CASSLVASGRGNEQFF.

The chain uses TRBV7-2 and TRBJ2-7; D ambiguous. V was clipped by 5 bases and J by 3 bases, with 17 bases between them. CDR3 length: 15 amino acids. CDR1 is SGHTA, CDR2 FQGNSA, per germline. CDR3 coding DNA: TGTGCCAGCAGCCGCACACCCCTGGGGTACTACGAGCAGTACTTC. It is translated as CASSRTPLGYYEQYF.

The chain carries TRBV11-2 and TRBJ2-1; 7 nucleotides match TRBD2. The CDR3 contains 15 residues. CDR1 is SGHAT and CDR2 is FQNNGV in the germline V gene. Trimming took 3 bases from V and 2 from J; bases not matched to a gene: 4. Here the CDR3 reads CASSLVGGAYNEQFF. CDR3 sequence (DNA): TGTGCCAGCAGCTTGGTTGGGGGGGCCTACAATGAGCAGTTCTTC.

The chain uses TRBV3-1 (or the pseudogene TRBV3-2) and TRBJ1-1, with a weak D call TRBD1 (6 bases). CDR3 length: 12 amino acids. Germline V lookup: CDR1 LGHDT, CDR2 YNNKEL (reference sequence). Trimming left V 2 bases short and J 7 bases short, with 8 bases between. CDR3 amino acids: CASSQPQGEAFF. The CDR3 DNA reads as TGTGCCAGCAGCCAACCACAGGGTGAAGCTTTCTTT.

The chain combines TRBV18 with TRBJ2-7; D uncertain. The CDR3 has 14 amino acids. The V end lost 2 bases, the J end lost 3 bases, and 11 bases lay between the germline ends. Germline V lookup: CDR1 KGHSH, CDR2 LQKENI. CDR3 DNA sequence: TGTGCCAGCTCACCATCCGCCTGGGGCTACGAGCAGTACTTC. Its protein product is CASSPSAWGYEQYF.

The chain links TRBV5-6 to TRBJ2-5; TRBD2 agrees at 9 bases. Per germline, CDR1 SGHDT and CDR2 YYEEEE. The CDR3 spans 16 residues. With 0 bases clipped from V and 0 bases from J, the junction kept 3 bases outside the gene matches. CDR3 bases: TGTGCCAGCAGCTTGGAGGCTAGCGGGAACCAAGAGACCCAGTACTTC. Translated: CASSLEASGNQETQYF.

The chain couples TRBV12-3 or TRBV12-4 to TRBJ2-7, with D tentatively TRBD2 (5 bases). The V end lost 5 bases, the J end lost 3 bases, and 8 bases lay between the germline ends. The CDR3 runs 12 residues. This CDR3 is CASSVSGYEQYF. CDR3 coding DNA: TGTGCCAGCAGTGTAAGCGGCTACGAGCAGTACTTC.

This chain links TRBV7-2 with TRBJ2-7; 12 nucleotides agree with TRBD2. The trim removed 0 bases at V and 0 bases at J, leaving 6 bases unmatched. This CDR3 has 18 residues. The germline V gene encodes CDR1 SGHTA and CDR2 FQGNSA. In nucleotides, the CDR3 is TGTGCCAGCAGCTTAGCCACTAGCGGGAGGCCCAGCTCCTACGAGCAGTACTTC. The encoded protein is CASSLATSGRPSSYEQYF.

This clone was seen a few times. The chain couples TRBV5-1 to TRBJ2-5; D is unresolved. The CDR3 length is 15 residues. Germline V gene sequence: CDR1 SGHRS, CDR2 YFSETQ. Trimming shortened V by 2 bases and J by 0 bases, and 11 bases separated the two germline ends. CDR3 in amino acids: CASSFGRLYQETQYF. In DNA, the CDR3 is TGCGCCAGCAGCTTCGGACGTTTGTACCAAGAGACCCAGTACTTC.

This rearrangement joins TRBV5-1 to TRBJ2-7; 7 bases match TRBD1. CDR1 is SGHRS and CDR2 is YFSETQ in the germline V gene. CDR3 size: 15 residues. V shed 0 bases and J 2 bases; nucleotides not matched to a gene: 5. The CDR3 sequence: CASSLAWDRAYEQYF. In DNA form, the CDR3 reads TGCGCCAGCAGCTTGGCTTGGGACAGAGCCTACGAGCAGTACTTC. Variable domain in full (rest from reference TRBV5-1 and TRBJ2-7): KAGVTQTPRYLIKTRGQQVTLSCSPISGHRSVSWYQQTPGQGLQFLFEYFSETQRNKGNFPGRFSGRQFSNSRSEMNVSTLELGDSALYLCASSLAWDRAYEQYFGPGTRLTVT.

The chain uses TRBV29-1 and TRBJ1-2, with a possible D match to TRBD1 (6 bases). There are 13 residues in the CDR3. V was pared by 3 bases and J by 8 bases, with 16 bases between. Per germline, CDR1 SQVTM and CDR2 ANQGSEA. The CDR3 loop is CSVDSSSQGGYTF. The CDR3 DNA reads TGCAGCGTTGACAGTAGTTCCCAGGGGGGCTACACCTTC.

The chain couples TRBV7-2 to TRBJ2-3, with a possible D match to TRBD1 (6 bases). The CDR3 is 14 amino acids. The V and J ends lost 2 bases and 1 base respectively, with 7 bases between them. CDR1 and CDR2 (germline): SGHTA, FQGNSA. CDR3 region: CASSLSGGTDTQYF. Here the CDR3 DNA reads TGTGCCAGCAGCTTATCAGGGGGCACAGATACGCAGTATTTT.

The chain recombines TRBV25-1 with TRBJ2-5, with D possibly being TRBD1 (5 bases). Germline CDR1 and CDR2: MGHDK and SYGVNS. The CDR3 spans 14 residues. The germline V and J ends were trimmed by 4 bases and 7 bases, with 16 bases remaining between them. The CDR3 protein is CASSGGGRAMTQYF. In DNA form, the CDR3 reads TGTGCCAGCAGTGGGGGCGGCAGGGCTATGACCCAGTACTTC. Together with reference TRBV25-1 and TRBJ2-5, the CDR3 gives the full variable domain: EADIYQTPRYLVIGTGKKITLECSQTMGHDKMYWYQQDPGMELHLIHYSYGVNSTEKGDLSSESTVSRIRTEHFPLTLESARPSHTSQYLCASSGGGRAMTQYFGPGTRLLVL.

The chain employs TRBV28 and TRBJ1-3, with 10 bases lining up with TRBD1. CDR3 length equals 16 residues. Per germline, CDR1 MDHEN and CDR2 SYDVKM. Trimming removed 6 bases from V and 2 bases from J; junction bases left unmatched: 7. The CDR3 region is CASRSWTGGTGNTIYF. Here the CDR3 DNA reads TGTGCCAGCAGAAGTTGGACAGGGGGAACTGGAAACACCATATATTTT.

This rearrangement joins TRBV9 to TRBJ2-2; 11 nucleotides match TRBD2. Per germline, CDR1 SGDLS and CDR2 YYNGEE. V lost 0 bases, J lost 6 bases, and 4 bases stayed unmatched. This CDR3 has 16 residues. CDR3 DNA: TGTGCCAGCAGCGTAGCTTGGGGACTAGCGGCCGGGGAGCTGTTTTTT. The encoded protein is CASSVAWGLAAGELFF.

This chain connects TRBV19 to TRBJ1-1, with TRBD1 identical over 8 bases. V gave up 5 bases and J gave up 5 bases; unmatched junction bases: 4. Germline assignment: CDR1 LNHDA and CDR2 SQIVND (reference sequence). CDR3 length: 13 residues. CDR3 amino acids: CASSVDRGTEAFF. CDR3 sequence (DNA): TGTGCCAGTAGTGTTGACAGGGGTACTGAAGCTTTCTTT.

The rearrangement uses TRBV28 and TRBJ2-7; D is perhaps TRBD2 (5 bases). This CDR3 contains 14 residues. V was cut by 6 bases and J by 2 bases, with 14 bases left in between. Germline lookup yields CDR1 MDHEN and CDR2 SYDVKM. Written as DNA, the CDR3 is TGTGCCAGCAGGAAGGCGGGCTCAACCTACGAGCAGTACTTC. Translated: CASRKAGSTYEQYF.

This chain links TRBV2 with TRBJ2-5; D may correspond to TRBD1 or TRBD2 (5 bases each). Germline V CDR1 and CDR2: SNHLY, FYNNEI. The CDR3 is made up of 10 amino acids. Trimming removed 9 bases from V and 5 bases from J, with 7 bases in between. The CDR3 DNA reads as TGTGCCAGGGGACCCGAGACCCAGTACTTC. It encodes CARGPETQYF.

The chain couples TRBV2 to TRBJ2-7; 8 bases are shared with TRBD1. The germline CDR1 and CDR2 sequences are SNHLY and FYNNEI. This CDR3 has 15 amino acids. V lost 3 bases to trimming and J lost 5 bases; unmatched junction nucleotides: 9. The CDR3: CASSEQGAILDEQYF. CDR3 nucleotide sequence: TGTGCCAGCAGTGAGCAGGGGGCCATTCTGGACGAGCAGTACTTC.

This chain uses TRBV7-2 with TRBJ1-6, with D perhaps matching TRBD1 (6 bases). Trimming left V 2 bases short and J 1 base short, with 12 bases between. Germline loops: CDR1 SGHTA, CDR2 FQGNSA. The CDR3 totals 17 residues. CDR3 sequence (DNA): TGTGCCAGCAGCTTATTCGGGGGCCGGTCCTATAATTCACCCCTCCACTTT. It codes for CASSLFGGRSYNSPLHF.

The CDR3: CSVWVASASYEQYF. In nucleotides, the CDR3 is TGCAGCGTCTGGGTTGCTAGCGCTTCCTACGAGCAGTACTTC. The chain joins TRBV29-1 to TRBJ2-7; TRBD2 is a possible D gene (6 bases). The CDR3 runs to 14 residues. V shed 6 bases and J shed 1 base, with 16 bases lying between them. Germline lookup yields CDR1 SQVTM and CDR2 ANQGSEA.

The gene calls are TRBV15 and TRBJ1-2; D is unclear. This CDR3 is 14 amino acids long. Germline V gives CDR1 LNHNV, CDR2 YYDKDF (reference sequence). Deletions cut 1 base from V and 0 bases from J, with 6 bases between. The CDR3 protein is CATSRVDPNYGYTF. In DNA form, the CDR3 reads TGTGCCACCAGCAGAGTAGACCCTAACTATGGCTACACCTTC.

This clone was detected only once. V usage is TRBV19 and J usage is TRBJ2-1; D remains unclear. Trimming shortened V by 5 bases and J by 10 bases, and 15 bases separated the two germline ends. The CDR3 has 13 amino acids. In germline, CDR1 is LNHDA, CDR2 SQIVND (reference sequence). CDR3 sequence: CASSPSRAYEQFF. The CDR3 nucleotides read TGTGCCAGTAGTCCAAGTAGGGCCTACGAGCAGTTCTTC.

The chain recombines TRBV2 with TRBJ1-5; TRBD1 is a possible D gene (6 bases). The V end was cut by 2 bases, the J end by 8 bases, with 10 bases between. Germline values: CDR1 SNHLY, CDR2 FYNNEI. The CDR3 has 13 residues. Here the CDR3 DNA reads TGTGCCAGCAGTGAAAGGGGGGGTGAGCCCCAGCATTTT. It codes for CASSERGGEPQHF.

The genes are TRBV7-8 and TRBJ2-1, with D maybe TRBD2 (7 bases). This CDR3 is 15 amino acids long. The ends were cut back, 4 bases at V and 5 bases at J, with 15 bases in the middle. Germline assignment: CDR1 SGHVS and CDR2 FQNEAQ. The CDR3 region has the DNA TGTGCCAGCAGCTACCTAGCGGAGGGGGACAATGAGCAGTTCTTC. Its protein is CASSYLAEGDNEQFF.

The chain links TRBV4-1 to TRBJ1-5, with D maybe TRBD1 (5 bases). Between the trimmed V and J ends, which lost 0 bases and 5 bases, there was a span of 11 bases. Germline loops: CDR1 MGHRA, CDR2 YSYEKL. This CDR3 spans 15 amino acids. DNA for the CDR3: TGCGCCAGCAGCCAAGATAAGCGGGGGTATCAGCCCCAGCATTTT. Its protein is CASSQDKRGYQPQHF.

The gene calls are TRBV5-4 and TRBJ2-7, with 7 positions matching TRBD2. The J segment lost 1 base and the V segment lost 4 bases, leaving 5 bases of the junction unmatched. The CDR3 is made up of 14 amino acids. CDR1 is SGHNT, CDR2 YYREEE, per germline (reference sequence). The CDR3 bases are TGTGCCAGCAGCGCCGCTAGCGGATCCTACGAGCAGTACTTC. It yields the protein CASSAASGSYEQYF.